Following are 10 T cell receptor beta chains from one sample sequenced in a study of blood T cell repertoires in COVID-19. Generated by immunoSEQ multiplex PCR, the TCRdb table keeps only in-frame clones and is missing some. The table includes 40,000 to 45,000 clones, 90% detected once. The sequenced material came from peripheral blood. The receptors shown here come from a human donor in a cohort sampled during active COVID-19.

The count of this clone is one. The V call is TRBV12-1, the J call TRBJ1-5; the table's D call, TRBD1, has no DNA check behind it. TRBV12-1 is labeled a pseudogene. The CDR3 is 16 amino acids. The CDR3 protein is CASRGIVTGKRQPQHF. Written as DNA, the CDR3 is TGTGCCAGCAGGGGGATAGTGACAGGGAAGAGACAGCCCCAGCATTTT.

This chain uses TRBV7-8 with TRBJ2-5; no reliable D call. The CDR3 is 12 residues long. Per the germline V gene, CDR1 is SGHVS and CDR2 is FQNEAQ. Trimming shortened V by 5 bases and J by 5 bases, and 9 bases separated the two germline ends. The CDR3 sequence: CASSPGSETQYF. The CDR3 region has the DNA TGTGCCAGCAGCCCCGGGTCTGAGACCCAGTACTTC.

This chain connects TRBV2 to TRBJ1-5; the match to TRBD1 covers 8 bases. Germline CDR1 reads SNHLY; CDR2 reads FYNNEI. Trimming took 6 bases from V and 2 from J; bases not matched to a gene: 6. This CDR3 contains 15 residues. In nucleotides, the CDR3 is TGTGCCAGCAGGAGAGGACAGGGCCGCAATCAGCCCCAGCATTTT. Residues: CASRRGQGRNQPQHF.

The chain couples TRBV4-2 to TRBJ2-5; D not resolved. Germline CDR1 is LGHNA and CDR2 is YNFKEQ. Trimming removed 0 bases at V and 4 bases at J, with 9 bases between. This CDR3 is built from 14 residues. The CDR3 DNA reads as TGTGCCAGCAGCCAAGAAGAGGTAGGAGAGACCCAGTACTTC. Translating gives CASSQEEVGETQYF.

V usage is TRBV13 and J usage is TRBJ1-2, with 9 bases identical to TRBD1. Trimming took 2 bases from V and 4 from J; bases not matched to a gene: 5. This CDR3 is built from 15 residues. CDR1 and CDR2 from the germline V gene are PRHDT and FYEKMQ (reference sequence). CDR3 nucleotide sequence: TGTGCCAGCAGCTTAAGGGGACAGGGAATCTATGGCTACACCTTC. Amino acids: CASSLRGQGIYGYTF.

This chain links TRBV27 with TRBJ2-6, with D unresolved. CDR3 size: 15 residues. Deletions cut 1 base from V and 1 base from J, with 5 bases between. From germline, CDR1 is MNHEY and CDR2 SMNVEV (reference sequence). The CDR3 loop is CASSLFESGANVLTF. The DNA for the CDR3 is TGTGCCAGCAGTTTATTTGAGTCTGGGGCCAACGTCCTGACTTTC.

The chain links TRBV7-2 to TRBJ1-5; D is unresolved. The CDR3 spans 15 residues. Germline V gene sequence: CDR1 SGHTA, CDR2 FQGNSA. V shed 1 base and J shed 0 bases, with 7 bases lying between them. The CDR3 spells CASSLGEYSNQPQHF. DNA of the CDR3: TGTGCCAGCAGCTTAGGAGAGTATAGCAATCAGCCCCAGCATTTT.

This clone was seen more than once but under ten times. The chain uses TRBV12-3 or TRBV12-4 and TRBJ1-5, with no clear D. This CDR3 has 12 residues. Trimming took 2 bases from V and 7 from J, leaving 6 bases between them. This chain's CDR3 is CASSLLGQPQHF. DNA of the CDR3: TGTGCCAGCAGTTTATTGGGCCAGCCCCAGCATTTT.

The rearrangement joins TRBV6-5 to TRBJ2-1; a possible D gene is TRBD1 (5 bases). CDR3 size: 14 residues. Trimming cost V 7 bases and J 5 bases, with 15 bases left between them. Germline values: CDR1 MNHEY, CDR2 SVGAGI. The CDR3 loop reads CASMGRSIDNEQFF. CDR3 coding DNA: TGTGCCAGCATGGGGCGGTCTATAGACAATGAGCAGTTCTTC.

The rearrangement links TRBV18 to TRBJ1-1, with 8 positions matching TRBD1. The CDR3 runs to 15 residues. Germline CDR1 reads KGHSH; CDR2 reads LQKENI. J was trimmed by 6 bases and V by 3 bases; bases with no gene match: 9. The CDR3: CASSPYPGGLPEAFF. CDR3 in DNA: TGTGCCAGCTCACCGTATCCAGGGGGCCTCCCTGAAGCTTTCTTT.